In this sample, the clone carrying this TCR beta chain turned up a few times. The target antigen is unknown. Sequencing libraries of naive CD8 cells derived from around 20,000 to 1,000,000 sorted cells with 10%, 30% or 50% RNA. Sorting isolated naive CD8 T cells as CD8+CD4-CCR7+CD45RA+ events. The data stem from a study of molecular identifiers for immune sequencing clone quantification. Study observations and caveats: More than 99% of effector molecules, versus under 1% of naive-cell molecules, belonged to clones above 20 RNA copies.

Looked up from germline, CDR1 is MDHEN and CDR2 is SYDVKM. The CDR3 runs 15 residues. The V end lost 1 base, the J end lost 1 base, and 8 bases lay between the germline ends. Bulk TCR library preparation followed previously described methods with listed TCR primers. Using its own MiXCR run on the PCR reads, TCRdb lists one record per CDR3 protein. Of around 300,000 distinct CDR3 sequences in the sample, about a quarter were seen once. Specimen: naive CD8+ T cells from blood, with Jurkat cell RNA spiked in. The subset is: FACS-sorted CD8+CD4-CCR7+CD45RA+ naive T cells. The rearrangement joins TRBV28 to TRBJ1-5; D is unresolved. The sequence came from a human donor in good health. Some libraries in this study had Jurkat cell RNA spiked in. The CDR3 region has the DNA TGTGCCAGCAGTTTATACAGTCAGAGCAATCAGCCCCAGCATTTT. Protein product: CASSLYSQSNQPQHF.